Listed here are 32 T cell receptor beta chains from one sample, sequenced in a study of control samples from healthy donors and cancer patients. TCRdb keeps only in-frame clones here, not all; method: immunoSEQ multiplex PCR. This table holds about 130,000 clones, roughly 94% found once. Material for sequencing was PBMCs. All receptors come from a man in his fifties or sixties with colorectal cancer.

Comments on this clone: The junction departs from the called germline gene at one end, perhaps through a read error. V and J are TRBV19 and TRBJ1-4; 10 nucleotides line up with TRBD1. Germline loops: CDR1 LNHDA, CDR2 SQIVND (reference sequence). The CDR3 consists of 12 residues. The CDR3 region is CASSLHDRGLVF. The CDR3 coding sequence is TGTGCCAGTAGTCTTCACGACAGGGGGCTAGTTTTT.

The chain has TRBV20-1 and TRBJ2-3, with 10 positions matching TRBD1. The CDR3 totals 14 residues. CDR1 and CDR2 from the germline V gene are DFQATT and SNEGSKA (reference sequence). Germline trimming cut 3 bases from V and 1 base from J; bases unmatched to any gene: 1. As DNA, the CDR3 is TGCAGTGCTAGTGGGACAGGGGGCACAGATACGCAGTATTTT. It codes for CSASGTGGTDTQYF.

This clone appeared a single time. The CDR3 region is CASSLQQGGGQGEQFF. The DNA of the CDR3 is TGCGCCAGCAGCCTTCAGCAAGGGGGGGGGCAGGGTGAGCAGTTCTTC. The V and J genes are TRBV4-3 and TRBJ2-1, with D possibly being TRBD2 (7 bases). The germline gives CDR1 LGHNA, CDR2 YSLEER. V gave up 4 bases and J gave up 9 bases, with 22 bases separating them. This CDR3 contains 16 residues.

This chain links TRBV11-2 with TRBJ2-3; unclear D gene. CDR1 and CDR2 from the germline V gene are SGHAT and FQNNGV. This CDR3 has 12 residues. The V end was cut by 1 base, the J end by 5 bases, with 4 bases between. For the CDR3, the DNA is TGTGCCAGCAGCTTAGGGAGAGATACGCAGTATTTT. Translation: CASSLGRDTQYF.

The CDR3 sequence is CASATGLNTEAFF. Written as DNA, the CDR3 is TGTGCCAGCGCGACAGGGCTAAACACTGAAGCTTTCTTT. This sequence joins TRBV19 and TRBJ1-1; TRBD1 matches at 7 bases. This CDR3 is 13 amino acids long. Trimming took 9 bases from V and 2 from J; bases not matched to a gene: 6. From germline, CDR1 is LNHDA and CDR2 SQIVND (reference sequence).

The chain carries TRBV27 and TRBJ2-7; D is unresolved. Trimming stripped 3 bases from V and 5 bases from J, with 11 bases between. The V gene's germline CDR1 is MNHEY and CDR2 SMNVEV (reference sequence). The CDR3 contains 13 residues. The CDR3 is CASSFWSSDEQYF. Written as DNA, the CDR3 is TGTGCCAGCAGTTTCTGGTCTTCAGACGAGCAGTACTTC.

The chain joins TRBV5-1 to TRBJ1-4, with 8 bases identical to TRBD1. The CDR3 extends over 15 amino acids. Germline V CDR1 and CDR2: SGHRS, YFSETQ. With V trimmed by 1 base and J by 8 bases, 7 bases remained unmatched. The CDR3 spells CASSLTGQGGEKLFF. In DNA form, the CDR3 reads TGCGCCAGCAGCTTGACTGGACAGGGTGGCGAAAAACTGTTTTTT.

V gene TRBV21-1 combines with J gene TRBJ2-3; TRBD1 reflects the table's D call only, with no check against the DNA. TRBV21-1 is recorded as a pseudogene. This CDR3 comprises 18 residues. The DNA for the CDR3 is TGTGCCAGCAGCAAGGACCCGCGGGCAGGGGGCTGCACAGATACGCAGTATTTT. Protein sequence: CASSKDPRAGGCTDTQYF.

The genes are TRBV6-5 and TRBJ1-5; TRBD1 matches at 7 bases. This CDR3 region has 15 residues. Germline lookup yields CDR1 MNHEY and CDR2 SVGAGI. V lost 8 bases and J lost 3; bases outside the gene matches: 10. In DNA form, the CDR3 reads TGTGCCAGCCTAAGGGGGCAGGCTAACAATCAGCCCCAGCATTTT. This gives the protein CASLRGQANNQPQHF.

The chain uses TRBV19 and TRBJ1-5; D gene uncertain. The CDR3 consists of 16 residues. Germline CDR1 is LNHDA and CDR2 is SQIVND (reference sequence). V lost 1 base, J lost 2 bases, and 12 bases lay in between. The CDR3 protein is CASSIVWDRGNQPQHF. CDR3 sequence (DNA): TGTGCCAGTAGTATAGTTTGGGATAGGGGCAATCAGCCCCAGCATTTT.

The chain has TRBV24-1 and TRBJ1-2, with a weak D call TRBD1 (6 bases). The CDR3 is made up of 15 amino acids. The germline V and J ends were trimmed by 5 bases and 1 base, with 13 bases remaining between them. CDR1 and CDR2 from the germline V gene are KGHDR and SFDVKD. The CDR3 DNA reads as TGTGCCACCAGTGGCTATACAGGGAATAACTATGGCTACACCTTC. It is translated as CATSGYTGNNYGYTF.

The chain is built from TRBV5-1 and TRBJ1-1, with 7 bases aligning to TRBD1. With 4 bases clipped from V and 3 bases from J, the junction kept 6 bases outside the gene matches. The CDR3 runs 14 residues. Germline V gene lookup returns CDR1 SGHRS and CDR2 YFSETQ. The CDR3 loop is CASSARQGDTEAFF. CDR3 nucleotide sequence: TGCGCCAGCAGCGCGAGACAGGGTGACACTGAAGCTTTCTTT.

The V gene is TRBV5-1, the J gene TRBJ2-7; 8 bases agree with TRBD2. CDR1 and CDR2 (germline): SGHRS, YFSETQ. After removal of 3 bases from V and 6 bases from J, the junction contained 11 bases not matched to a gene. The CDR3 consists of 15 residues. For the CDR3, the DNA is TGCGCCAGCAGCTCCACCGGGACTAGTAAGGTCGAGCAGTACTTC. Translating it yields CASSSTGTSKVEQYF.

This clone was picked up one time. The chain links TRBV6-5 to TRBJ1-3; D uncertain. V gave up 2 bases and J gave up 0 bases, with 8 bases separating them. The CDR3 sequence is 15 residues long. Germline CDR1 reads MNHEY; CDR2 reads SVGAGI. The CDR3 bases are TGTGCCAGCAGTTACGGAAGTTTCTCTGGAAACACCATATATTTT. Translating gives CASSYGSFSGNTIYF.

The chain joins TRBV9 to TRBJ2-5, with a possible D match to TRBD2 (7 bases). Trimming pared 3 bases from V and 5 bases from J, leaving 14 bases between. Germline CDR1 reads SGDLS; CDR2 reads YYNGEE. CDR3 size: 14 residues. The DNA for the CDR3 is TGTGCCAGCAGCGCCCGGGGGGCCGGGGAGACCCAGTACTTC. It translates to CASSARGAGETQYF. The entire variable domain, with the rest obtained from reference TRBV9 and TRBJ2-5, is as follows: DSGVTQTPKHLITATGQRVTLRCSPRSGDLSVYWYQQSLDQGLQFLIQYYNGEERAKGNILERFSAQQFPDLHSELNLSSLELGDSALYFCASSARGAGETQYFGPGTRLLVL.

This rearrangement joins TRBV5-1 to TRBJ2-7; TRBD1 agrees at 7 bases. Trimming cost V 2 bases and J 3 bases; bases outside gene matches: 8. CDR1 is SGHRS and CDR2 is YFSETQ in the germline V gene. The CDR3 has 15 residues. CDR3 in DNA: TGCGCCAGCAGCTTATCCGGGACAGCAAGCTACGAGCAGTACTTC. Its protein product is CASSLSGTASYEQYF.

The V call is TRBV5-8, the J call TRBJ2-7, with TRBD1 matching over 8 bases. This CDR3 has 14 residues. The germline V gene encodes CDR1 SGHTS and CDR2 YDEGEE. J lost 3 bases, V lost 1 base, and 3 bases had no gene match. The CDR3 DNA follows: TGTGCCAGCAGCTTGCCGGGACAGGTCTACGAGCAGTACTTC. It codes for CASSLPGQVYEQYF.

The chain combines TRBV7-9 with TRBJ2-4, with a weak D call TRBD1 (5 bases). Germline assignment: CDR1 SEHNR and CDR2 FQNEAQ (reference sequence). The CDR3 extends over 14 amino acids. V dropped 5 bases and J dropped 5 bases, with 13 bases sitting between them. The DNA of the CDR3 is TGTGCCAGCAGCATCCAGGGTCCGCAAAACATTCAGTACTTC. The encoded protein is CASSIQGPQNIQYF.

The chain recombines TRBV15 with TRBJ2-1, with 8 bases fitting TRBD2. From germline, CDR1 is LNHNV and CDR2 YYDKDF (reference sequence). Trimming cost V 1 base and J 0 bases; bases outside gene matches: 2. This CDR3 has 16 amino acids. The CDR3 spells CATSRGLASSYNEQFF. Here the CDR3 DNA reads TGTGCCACCAGCAGAGGACTAGCGAGCTCCTACAATGAGCAGTTCTTC.

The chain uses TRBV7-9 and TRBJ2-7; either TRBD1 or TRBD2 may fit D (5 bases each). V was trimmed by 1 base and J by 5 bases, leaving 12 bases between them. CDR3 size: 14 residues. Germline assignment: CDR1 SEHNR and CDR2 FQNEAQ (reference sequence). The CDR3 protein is CASSLVAGRHEQYF. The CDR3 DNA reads TGTGCCAGCAGCTTAGTGGCAGGGAGACACGAGCAGTACTTC.

The CDR3 spells CASSPQRGSGNEQFF. CDR3 DNA sequence: TGTGCCAGCTCACCCCAACGGGGCTCGGGCAATGAGCAGTTCTTC. The chain joins TRBV18 to TRBJ2-1, with D perhaps matching TRBD1 or TRBD2 (5 bases each). Germline V gene sequence: CDR1 KGHSH, CDR2 LQKENI. CDR3 length: 15 amino acids. V dropped 3 bases and J dropped 6 bases, with 15 bases sitting between them.

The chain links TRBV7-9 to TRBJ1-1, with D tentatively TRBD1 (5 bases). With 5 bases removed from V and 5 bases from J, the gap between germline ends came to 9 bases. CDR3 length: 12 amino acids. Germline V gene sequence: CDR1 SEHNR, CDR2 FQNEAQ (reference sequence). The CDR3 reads CASSLRATEAFF. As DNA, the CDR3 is TGTGCCAGCAGCCTCAGGGCGACTGAAGCTTTCTTT.

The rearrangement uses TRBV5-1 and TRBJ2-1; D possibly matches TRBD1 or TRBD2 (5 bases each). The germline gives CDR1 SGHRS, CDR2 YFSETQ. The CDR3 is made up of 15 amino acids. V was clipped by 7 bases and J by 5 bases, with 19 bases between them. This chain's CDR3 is CASGTGRLDNNEQFF. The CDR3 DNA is TGCGCCAGCGGCACGGGACGCCTCGACAACAATGAGCAGTTCTTC.

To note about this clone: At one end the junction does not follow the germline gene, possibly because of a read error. Here the CDR3 DNA reads TGCAGCGCCGTTGTTGGACAGGTGGAGATTCCCTTC. As protein: CSAVVGQVEIPF. The rearrangement uses TRBV29-1 and TRBJ1-2, with TRBD1 identical over 7 bases. The CDR3 consists of 12 residues. Germline lookup yields CDR1 SQVTM and CDR2 ANQGSEA.

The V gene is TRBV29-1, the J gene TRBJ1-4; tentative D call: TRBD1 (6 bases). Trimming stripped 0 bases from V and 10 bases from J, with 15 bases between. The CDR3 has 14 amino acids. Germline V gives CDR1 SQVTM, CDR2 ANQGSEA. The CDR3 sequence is CSVEDGQGLGKLFF. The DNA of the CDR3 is TGCAGCGTTGAAGATGGGCAGGGGCTTGGAAAACTGTTTTTT.

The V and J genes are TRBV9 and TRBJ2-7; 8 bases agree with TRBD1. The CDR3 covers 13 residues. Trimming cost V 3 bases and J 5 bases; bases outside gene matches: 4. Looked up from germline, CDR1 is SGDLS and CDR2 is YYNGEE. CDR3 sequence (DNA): TGTGCCAGCAGCGGGACAGGGACGAACGAGCAGTACTTC. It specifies CASSGTGTNEQYF.

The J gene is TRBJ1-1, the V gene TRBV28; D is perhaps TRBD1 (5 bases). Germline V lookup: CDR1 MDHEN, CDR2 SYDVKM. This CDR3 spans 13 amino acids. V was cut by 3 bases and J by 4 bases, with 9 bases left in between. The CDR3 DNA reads TGTGCCAGCAGTTTCTGGGGGGGCACTGAAGCTTTCTTT. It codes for CASSFWGGTEAFF.

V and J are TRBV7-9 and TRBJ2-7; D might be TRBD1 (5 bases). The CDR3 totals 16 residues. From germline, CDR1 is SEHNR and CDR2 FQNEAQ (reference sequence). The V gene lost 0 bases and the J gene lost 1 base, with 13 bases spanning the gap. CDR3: CASSLARTHLSYEQYF. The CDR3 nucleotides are TGTGCCAGCAGCTTAGCGCGGACACACTTATCCTACGAGCAGTACTTC.

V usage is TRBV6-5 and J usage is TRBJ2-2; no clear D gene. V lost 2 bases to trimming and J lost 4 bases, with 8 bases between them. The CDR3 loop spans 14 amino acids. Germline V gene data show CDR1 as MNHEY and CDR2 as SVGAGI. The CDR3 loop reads CASSYPGITGELFF. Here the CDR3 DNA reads TGTGCCAGCAGTTACCCCGGTATCACCGGGGAGCTGTTTTTT.

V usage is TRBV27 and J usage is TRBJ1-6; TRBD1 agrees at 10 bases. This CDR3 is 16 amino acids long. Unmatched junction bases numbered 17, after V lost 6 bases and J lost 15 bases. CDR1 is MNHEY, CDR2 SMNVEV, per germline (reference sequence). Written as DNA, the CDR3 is TGTGCCAGCAGACCGCGACAGGGGGCCCCCCTAACGGTCCTCCACTTT. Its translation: CASRPRQGAPLTVLHF.

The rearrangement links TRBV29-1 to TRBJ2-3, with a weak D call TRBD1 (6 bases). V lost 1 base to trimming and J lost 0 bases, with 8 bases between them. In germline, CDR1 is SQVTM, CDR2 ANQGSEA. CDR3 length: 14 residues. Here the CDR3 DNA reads TGCAGCGTTGAAGGACAGGCTAGCACAGATACGCAGTATTTT. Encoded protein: CSVEGQASTDTQYF.

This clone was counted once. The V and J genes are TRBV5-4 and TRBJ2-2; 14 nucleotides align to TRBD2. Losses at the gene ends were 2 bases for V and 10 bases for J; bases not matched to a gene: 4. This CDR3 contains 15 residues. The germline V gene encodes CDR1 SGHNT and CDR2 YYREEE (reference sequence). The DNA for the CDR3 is TGTGCCAGCAGCTTTGGGACTAGCGGGGGTGTGGAGCTGTTTTTT. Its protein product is CASSFGTSGGVELFF. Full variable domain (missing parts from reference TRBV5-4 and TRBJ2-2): ETGVTQSPTHLIKTRGQQVTLRCSSQSGHNTVSWYQQALGQGPQFIFQYYREEENGRGNFPPRFSGLQFPNYSSELNVNALELDDSALYLCASSFGTSGGVELFFGEGSRLTVL.